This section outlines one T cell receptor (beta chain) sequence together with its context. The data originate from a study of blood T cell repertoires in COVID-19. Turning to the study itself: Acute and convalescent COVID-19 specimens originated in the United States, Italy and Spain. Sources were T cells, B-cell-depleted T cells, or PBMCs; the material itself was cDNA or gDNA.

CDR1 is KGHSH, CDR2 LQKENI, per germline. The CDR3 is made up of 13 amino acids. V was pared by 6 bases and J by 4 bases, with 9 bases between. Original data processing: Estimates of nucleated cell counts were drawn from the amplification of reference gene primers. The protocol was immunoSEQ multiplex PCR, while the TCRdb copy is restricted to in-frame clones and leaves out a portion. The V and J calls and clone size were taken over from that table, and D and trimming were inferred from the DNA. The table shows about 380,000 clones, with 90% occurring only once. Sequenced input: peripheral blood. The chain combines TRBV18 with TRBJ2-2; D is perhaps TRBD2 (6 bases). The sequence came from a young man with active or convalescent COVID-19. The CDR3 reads CASSGDSTGELFF. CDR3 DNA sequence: TGTGCCAGCTCCGGGGACTCCACCGGGGAGCTGTTTTTT.